This TCR beta chain is from a study of shared clonotypes between healthy human individuals. Study-level findings and limits: Larger estimated richness was generally seen in naive subsets than in memory subsets. Investigators expected sequencing depth to affect clonotype sharing among donors.

A remark on this clone: The antigen remains undetermined.

Assay: immunoSEQ multiplex PCR; the TCRdb copy retains only in-frame clones and omits some. The top ten clones hold 0.11% to 0.15% of a sample with millions of clones, about 92% of them seen once. The CDR3 has 14 residues. Germline lookup yields CDR1 SGHRS and CDR2 YFSETQ. The V and J ends lost 0 bases and 10 bases respectively, with 11 bases between them. The J gene is TRBJ1-6, the V gene TRBV5-1, with D tentatively TRBD1 (6 bases). This TCR was sampled from a man between 18 and 35 years old in good health. The sequenced material came from naive CD4+ T cells sorted from blood. Documented subset: CD45RA+ positively selected. The CDR3 region is CASSLGDGGSPLHF. The DNA of the CDR3 is TGCGCCAGCAGCTTGGGGGACGGGGGCTCACCCCTCCACTTT.